This T cell receptor beta chain was identified during a study of shared clonotypes between healthy human individuals. In the study overall: Three plates each covered CD4 naive and memory; CD8 naive two, CD8 memory one.

This clone has just a few counts. Its antigen is not identified. Broader study findings: The authors sampled blood alone, and tissue repertoires likely differ.

Profiling relied on immunoSEQ multiplex PCR, and the TCRdb table lists in-frame clones only, not all of them. Of hundreds of thousands of clones in the sample, less than 80% were seen once. Trimming took 3 bases from V and 4 from J, leaving 19 bases between them. Germline V gene data show CDR1 as SGHRS and CDR2 as YFSETQ. The length of the CDR3 is 16 residues. The rearrangement links TRBV5-1 to TRBJ1-1, with D possibly matching TRBD1 (6 bases). The sequenced material came from memory CD4+ T cells sorted from blood. Subset defined: CD45RA-negative fraction. This receptor was taken from a woman aged 30 to 39 in good health. The CDR3 coding sequence is TGCGCCAGCAGCTCCGGACAGCTGCCAATTTTCACTGAAGCTTTCTTT. It codes for CASSSGQLPIFTEAFF.